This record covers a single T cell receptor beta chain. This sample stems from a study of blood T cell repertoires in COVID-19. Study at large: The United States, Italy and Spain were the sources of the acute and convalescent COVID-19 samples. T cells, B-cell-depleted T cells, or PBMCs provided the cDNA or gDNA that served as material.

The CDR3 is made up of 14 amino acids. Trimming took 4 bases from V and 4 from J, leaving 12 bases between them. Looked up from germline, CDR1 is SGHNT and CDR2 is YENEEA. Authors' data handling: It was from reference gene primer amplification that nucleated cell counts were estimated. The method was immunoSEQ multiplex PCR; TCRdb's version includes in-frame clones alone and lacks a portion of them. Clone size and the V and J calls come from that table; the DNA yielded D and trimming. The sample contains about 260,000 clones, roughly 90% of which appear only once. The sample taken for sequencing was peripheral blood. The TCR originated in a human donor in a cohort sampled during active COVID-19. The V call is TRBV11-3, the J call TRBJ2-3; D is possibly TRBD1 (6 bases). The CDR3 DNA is TGTGCCAGCAGCTCAAGGGGGAGCCCAGATACGCAGTATTTT. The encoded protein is CASSSRGSPDTQYF.